Presented here are 8 T cell receptor beta chains from one specimen sequenced in a study of blood T cell repertoires in COVID-19. Clones were read by immunoSEQ multiplex PCR, and TCRdb kept only the in-frame ones, dropping some. The top ten clones hold approximately 2.6% of a sample with around 300,000 clones, roughly nine tenths of them seen once. The sequencing input was PBMCs or T cells enriched from blood (not recorded which). The receptor source for this set is a woman between 18 and 29 years old who had recovered from COVID-19.

The chain has TRBV5-4 and TRBJ2-5, with D possibly matching TRBD2 (6 bases). The germline V and J ends were trimmed by 6 bases and 3 bases, with 21 bases remaining between them. In germline, CDR1 is SGHNT, CDR2 YYREEE (reference sequence). CDR3 size: 16 residues. The CDR3 loop is CASTLGAGRGKETQYF. CDR3 DNA sequence: TGTGCCAGCACCCTTGGGGCGGGAAGGGGTAAAGAGACCCAGTACTTC.

The V and J genes are TRBV2 and TRBJ1-1; a weak D match, TRBD1 (5 bases). The CDR3 runs 10 residues. Germline CDR1 is SNHLY and CDR2 is FYNNEI. V shed 8 bases and J shed 7 bases, with 8 bases lying between them. CDR3: CASGQGEAFF. In DNA, the CDR3 is TGTGCCAGCGGCCAGGGTGAAGCTTTCTTT.

This clone appeared a single time. The V gene is TRBV2, the J gene TRBJ1-2; no clear D. Trimming cost V 6 bases and J 2 bases, with 4 bases left between them. The CDR3 consists of 11 residues. Germline V lookup: CDR1 SNHLY, CDR2 FYNNEI. The CDR3 region has the DNA TGTGCCAGCAGCCCAAACTATGGCTACACCTTC. Protein product: CASSPNYGYTF.

V gene TRBV19 combines with J gene TRBJ1-5; 8 bases are shared with TRBD1. Looked up from germline, CDR1 is LNHDA and CDR2 is SQIVND (reference sequence). V lost 2 bases and J lost 7; bases outside the gene matches: 10. This CDR3 is 16 amino acids long. CDR3 in amino acids: CASSITGQGMGQPQHF. Written as DNA, the CDR3 is TGTGCCAGTAGTATAACCGGACAGGGTATGGGCCAGCCCCAGCATTTT.

This clone was counted only a few times. The chain combines TRBV9 with TRBJ2-5; D is uncertain. V was shortened by 3 bases and J by 5 bases, with 14 bases between the two germline ends. This CDR3 has 14 residues. Germline values: CDR1 SGDLS, CDR2 YYNGEE. This CDR3 is CASSALQSIETQYF. The CDR3 DNA is TGTGCCAGCAGCGCGTTACAGTCGATCGAGACCCAGTACTTC.

This chain uses TRBV6-5 with TRBJ2-7; no clear D gene. Between the trimmed V and J ends, which lost 2 bases and 2 bases, there was a span of 13 bases. CDR3 length: 15 amino acids. The V gene's germline CDR1 is MNHEY and CDR2 SVGAGI. The CDR3 loop reads CASSYGTRLTYEQYF. The CDR3 region has the DNA TGTGCCAGCAGTTACGGCACGAGACTCACCTACGAGCAGTACTTC.

The chain joins TRBV18 to TRBJ1-2, with D possibly matching TRBD1 (6 bases). Germline V gene lookup returns CDR1 KGHSH and CDR2 LQKENI. CDR3 length equals 13 residues. Trimming pared 4 bases from V and 1 base from J, leaving 7 bases between. CDR3 sequence: CASSQQGNYGYTF. CDR3 sequence (DNA): TGTGCCAGCTCACAACAGGGTAACTATGGCTACACCTTC.

The V gene is TRBV29-1, the J gene TRBJ1-5; 8 bases map to TRBD1. The V gene end was trimmed by 4 bases and the J gene end by 2 bases; junction bases not matched to a gene: 7. Germline CDR1 reads SQVTM; CDR2 reads ANQGSEA. The CDR3 runs 15 residues. In DNA form, the CDR3 reads TGCAGCGTTGGTACCGGGACAGGAGGCAATCAGCCCCAGCATTTT. It specifies CSVGTGTGGNQPQHF.